These 22 T cell receptor beta chains originate from one sample sequenced in a study of cytomegalovirus exposure and HLA in healthy donors. The study ran its PCR with 60 Vbeta and 13 Jbeta primers. Clones were sequenced by immunoSEQ multiplex PCR, and TCRdb holds only the in-frame ones, with some missing. The data show 90,000 or so clones, with about 80% seen just once and around a tenth held by the top ten. The material sequenced was PBMCs. Source of these receptors: a man under 40 in good health and CMV-seropositive.

This sequence joins TRBV7-9 and TRBJ1-1; no firm D call. V gave up 1 base and J gave up 1 base, with 7 bases separating them. CDR1 is SEHNR, CDR2 FQNEAQ, per germline (reference sequence). The CDR3 totals 14 residues. CDR3 sequence (DNA): TGTGCCAGCAGCTTAGTGGAGGGGAACACTGAAGCTTTCTTT. This translates into CASSLVEGNTEAFF.

The chain carries TRBV2 and TRBJ1-5; D unresolved. V was pared by 10 bases and J by 3 bases, with 13 bases between. The CDR3 length is 13 residues. CDR1 and CDR2 from the germline V gene are SNHLY and FYNNEI. The CDR3 nucleotides are TGTGCCAAAACCCTGGGCCCCAATCAGCCCCAGCATTTT. This translates into CAKTLGPNQPQHF.

The V gene is TRBV19, the J gene TRBJ2-2; possibly TRBD1 for D (7 bases). This CDR3 is built from 14 residues. Germline loops: CDR1 LNHDA, CDR2 SQIVND (reference sequence). With 7 bases removed from V and 6 bases from J, the gap between germline ends came to 15 bases. DNA of the CDR3: TGTGCCAGTAATCCCCAGGGGGGCGCCGGGGAGCTGTTTTTT. It is translated as CASNPQGGAGELFF.

The chain links TRBV5-1 to TRBJ2-5, with 13 bases identical to TRBD2. The CDR3 is made up of 14 amino acids. V lost 5 bases to trimming and J lost 5 bases; unmatched junction nucleotides: 3. The V gene's germline CDR1 is SGHRS and CDR2 YFSETQ. DNA for the CDR3: TGCGCCAGCAGTGGGACTAGCGGGAAGGAGACCCAGTACTTC. This sequence encodes CASSGTSGKETQYF. Drawing the rest from reference TRBV5-1 and TRBJ2-5, the complete variable domain is KAGVTQTPRYLIKTRGQQVTLSCSPISGHRSVSWYQQTPGQGLQFLFEYFSETQRNKGNFPGRFSGRQFSNSRSEMNVSTLELGDSALYLCASSGTSGKETQYFGPGTRLLVL.

In its sample, this clone was seen once. The chain has TRBV5-1 and TRBJ2-5; the D is unclear. CDR1 and CDR2 (germline): SGHRS, YFSETQ. The V end was cut by 2 bases, the J end by 4 bases, with 9 bases between. CDR3 length equals 13 residues. CDR3 nucleotide sequence: TGCGCCAGCAGCTTTAACCCTAGAGAGACCCAGTACTTC. Amino acids: CASSFNPRETQYF.

The rearrangement links TRBV6-5 to TRBJ2-2, with TRBD1 as a possible D gene (5 bases). The germline gives CDR1 MNHEY, CDR2 SVGAGI. The CDR3 length is 16 residues. Trimming took off 3 bases at V and 3 bases at J, with 14 bases between the two ends. Here the CDR3 DNA reads TGTGCCAGCAGTTATATCTCTAAGGGGTACACCGGGGAGCTGTTTTTT. Translation: CASSYISKGYTGELFF.

J is TRBJ2-4 and V is TRBV2, with D perhaps matching TRBD1 (6 bases). The V gene lost 3 bases and the J gene lost 5 bases, with 11 bases spanning the gap. Germline V lookup: CDR1 SNHLY, CDR2 FYNNEI. This CDR3 has 14 amino acids. CDR3 coding DNA: TGTGCCAGCAGTGAGACAGGTAGTCAAAACATTCAGTACTTC. Translated, it gives CASSETGSQNIQYF.

The CDR3 DNA follows: TGTGCCAGCCAGCCCCAACAGGGTAGCAGCTATGGCTACACCTTC. It specifies CASQPQQGSSYGYTF. The V gene is TRBV5-4, the J gene TRBJ1-2; D is possibly TRBD1 (6 bases). The CDR3 runs to 15 residues. V lost 7 bases to trimming and J lost 4 bases, with 20 bases between them. The germline V gene encodes CDR1 SGHNT and CDR2 YYREEE (reference sequence).

V usage is TRBV18 and J usage is TRBJ2-5, with 11 bases that match TRBD2. This CDR3 spans 16 amino acids. Per germline, CDR1 KGHSH and CDR2 LQKENI. Trimming cost V 6 bases and J 5 bases; bases outside gene matches: 11. DNA of the CDR3: TGTGCCAGCTCCACTAGCGGGGGAATATTTGAGGAGACCCAGTACTTC. As protein: CASSTSGGIFEETQYF.

V is TRBV7-8 and J is TRBJ1-5; 7 positions match TRBD1. This CDR3 comprises 15 residues. Germline V gene lookup returns CDR1 SGHVS and CDR2 FQNEAQ. J gave up 5 bases and V 5 bases, and 9 bases lay outside the gene matches. CDR3 region: CASSPMGTADQPQHF. The CDR3 nucleotides read TGTGCCAGCAGCCCCATGGGGACAGCAGATCAGCCCCAGCATTTT.

As to this clone: An end of the junction differs from the germline gene, which may be a read error. The V gene is TRBV7-9, the J gene TRBJ2-7, with 8 bases identical to TRBD1. CDR1 is SEHNR, CDR2 FQNEAQ, per germline (reference sequence). This CDR3 has 15 amino acids. CDR3 bases: TGTTCCAGCAGGGACGGGACAGGTAATTCCTACGAGCAGTACTTC. It is translated as CSSRDGTGNSYEQYF.

Remarks on this clone: Additional DNA sequences in this sample encode the identical CDR3. This sequence joins TRBV6-4 and TRBJ2-3; 10 bases match TRBD2. This CDR3 has 15 amino acids. The germline V gene has CDR1 MRHNA and CDR2 SNTAGT. The J segment lost 1 base and the V segment lost 4 bases, leaving 2 bases of the junction unmatched. The CDR3 region has the DNA TGTGCCAGCAGTGCTGGGACTAGCGGCACAGATACGCAGTATTTT. It encodes CASSAGTSGTDTQYF.

This chain joins TRBV23-1 and TRBJ2-1; 8 nucleotides match TRBD1. TRBV23-1 is labeled an ORF, and its function is uncertain. This CDR3 region has 22 residues. Germline trimming cut 0 bases from V and 0 bases from J; bases unmatched to any gene: 19. The CDR3 sequence: CASSQSGTADRDLSSSYNEQFF. For the CDR3, the DNA is TGCGCCAGCAGTCAATCGGGAACTGCGGACAGGGATCTATCGAGCTCCTACAATGAGCAGTTCTTC.

The genes are TRBV2 and TRBJ1-1; D might be TRBD1 (5 bases). The germline gives CDR1 SNHLY, CDR2 FYNNEI. The CDR3 contains 13 residues. V was shortened by 3 bases and J by 6 bases, with 11 bases between the two germline ends. The CDR3 spells CASSEGLLPEAFF. The CDR3 DNA follows: TGTGCCAGCAGTGAGGGACTTTTACCTGAAGCTTTCTTT.

About this clone itself: The sample contains more than one DNA sequence encoding this CDR3. The chain links TRBV9 to TRBJ2-1; a weak D match, TRBD2 (6 bases). This CDR3 has 15 residues. CDR1 is SGDLS and CDR2 is YYNGEE in the germline V gene. Trimming shortened V by 2 bases and J by 1 base, and 10 bases separated the two germline ends. The CDR3 region is CASSVSGSSYNEQFF. DNA for the CDR3: TGTGCCAGCAGCGTTAGCGGTTCTTCCTACAATGAGCAGTTCTTC. The whole variable domain, filled in from reference TRBV9 and TRBJ2-1, reads DSGVTQTPKHLITATGQRVTLRCSPRSGDLSVYWYQQSLDQGLQFLIQYYNGEERAKGNILERFSAQQFPDLHSELNLSSLELGDSALYFCASSVSGSSYNEQFFGPGTRLTVL.

J is TRBJ1-2 and V is TRBV6-1, with D uncertain. Germline CDR1 and CDR2: MNHNS and SASEGT. The CDR3 extends over 12 amino acids. V was pared by 5 bases and J by 8 bases, with 12 bases between. CDR3 sequence reads: CASSPLYVGYTF. Written as DNA, the CDR3 is TGTGCCAGCAGTCCCCTCTACGTGGGCTACACCTTC.

This chain links TRBV11-2 with TRBJ2-2; no firm D call. The germline V gene has CDR1 SGHAT and CDR2 FQNNGV. The CDR3 totals 14 residues. The V gene lost 7 bases and the J gene lost 0 bases, with 9 bases spanning the gap. CDR3 coding DNA: TGTGCCAGCATGAGTTTAGCGAACACCGGGGAGCTGTTTTTT. Its translation: CASMSLANTGELFF. The complete variable domain, with remaining parts taken from reference TRBV11-2 and TRBJ2-2, reads EAGVAQSPRYKIIEKRQSVAFWCNPISGHATLYWYQQILGQGPKLLIQFQNNGVVDDSQLPKDRFSAERLKGVDSTLKIQPAKLEDSAVYLCASMSLANTGELFFGEGSRLTVL.

This clone was observed a single time. The chain carries TRBV6-4 and TRBJ2-7; TRBD1 is a possible D gene (6 bases). Trimming removed 8 bases from V and 0 bases from J, with 14 bases in between. CDR1 is MRHNA and CDR2 is SNTAGT in the germline V gene. The length of the CDR3 is 14 residues. The CDR3 bases are TGTGCCAGCGGGGGACATAAAAGCTCCTACGAGCAGTACTTC. Translated: CASGGHKSSYEQYF.

This sequence joins TRBV7-2 and TRBJ1-2, with D unresolved. From germline, CDR1 is SGHTA and CDR2 FQGNSA. V was shortened by 4 bases and J by 6 bases, with 18 bases between the two germline ends. CDR3 length: 15 amino acids. In DNA form, the CDR3 reads TGTGCCAGCAGCTCATCATATTTCGCAGATAATGGCTACACCTTC. Its translation is CASSSSYFADNGYTF.

The chain uses TRBV10-2 and TRBJ2-7; D might be TRBD1 (6 bases). Germline assignment: CDR1 WSHSY and CDR2 SAAADI. This CDR3 contains 15 residues. V dropped 2 bases and J dropped 3 bases, with 14 bases sitting between them. The CDR3 spells CASSEPGATRYEQYF. The CDR3 region has the DNA TGCGCCAGCAGTGAGCCAGGGGCGACCCGCTACGAGCAGTACTTC.

For this clone: At one end the junction does not follow the germline gene, possibly because of a read error. The V and J genes are TRBV5-5 and TRBJ2-2, with a possible D match to TRBD2 (5 bases). From germline, CDR1 is SGHKS and CDR2 YYEKEE (reference sequence). The CDR3 is made up of 18 amino acids. The CDR3 DNA reads as TGTGCCAGCAGCTCATCCCCGTATCTAGCCCAGAACGCCGGGGAGCTGTTTTTT. It encodes CASSSSPYLAQNAGELFF.

The V call is TRBV6-1, the J call TRBJ1-5, with unresolved D. The CDR3 is 13 amino acids. Germline CDR1 and CDR2: MNHNS and SASEGT. Between the trimmed V and J ends, which lost 5 bases and 1 base, there was a span of 6 bases. The CDR3 DNA is TGTGCCAGCAGTCGTCCGAGCAATCAGCCCCAGCATTTT. Its protein is CASSRPSNQPQHF.